This TCR beta chain derives from a study of CD8+CD57+ T cells in acquired aplastic anemia. Findings and limits, study-wide: CD8+ Simpson's diversity showed no significant patient-control difference.

Template material for TCR beta VDJ and CDR3 profiling consisted of genomic DNA. TCRdb reprocessed the reads via MiXCR and lists one record per CDR3 protein. This sample has some 200,000 distinct CDR3 sequences, with 48% found just once. Germline CDR1 and CDR2: MGHRA and YSYEKL. Losses at the gene ends were 4 bases for V and 5 bases for J; bases not matched to a gene: 4. The CDR3 is made up of 15 amino acids. All sequencing subjects had displayed CD8+CD57+ cell expansion on flow cytometry. In regard to this clonotype: Its target is unknown.

This receptor was obtained from a human donor with aplastic anemia. The chain couples TRBV4-1 to TRBJ2-2; TRBD2 matches 10 bases. The sequencing input was sorted CD4+, CD8+, or CD8+CD57+ T cells (not recorded which) from PBMCs. The CDR3 DNA reads TGCGCCAGCAGCCTTGAGCGGGAGGGGACCGGGGAGCTGTTTTTT. Its protein is CASSLEREGTGELFF.